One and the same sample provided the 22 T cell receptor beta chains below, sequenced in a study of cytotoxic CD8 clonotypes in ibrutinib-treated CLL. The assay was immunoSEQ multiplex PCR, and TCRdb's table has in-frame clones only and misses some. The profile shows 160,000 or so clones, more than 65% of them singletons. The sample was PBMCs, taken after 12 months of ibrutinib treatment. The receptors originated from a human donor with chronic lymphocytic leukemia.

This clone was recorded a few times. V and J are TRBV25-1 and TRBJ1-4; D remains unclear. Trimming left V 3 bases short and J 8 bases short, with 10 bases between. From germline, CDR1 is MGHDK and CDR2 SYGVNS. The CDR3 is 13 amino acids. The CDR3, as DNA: TGTGCCAGCAGTGATGGGATTGGGGAAAAACTGTTTTTT. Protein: CASSDGIGEKLFF.

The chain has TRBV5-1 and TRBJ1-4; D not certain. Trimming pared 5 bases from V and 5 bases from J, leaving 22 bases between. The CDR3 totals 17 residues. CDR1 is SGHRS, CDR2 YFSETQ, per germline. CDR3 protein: CASRESRTDHPNEKLFF. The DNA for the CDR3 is TGCGCCAGCAGGGAATCTCGTACCGATCACCCAAATGAAAAACTGTTTTTT.

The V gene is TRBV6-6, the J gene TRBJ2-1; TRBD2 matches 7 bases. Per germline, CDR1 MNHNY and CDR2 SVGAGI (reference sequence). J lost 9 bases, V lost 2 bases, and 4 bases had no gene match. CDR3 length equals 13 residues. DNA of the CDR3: TGTGCCAGCAGTTACACCTGGGGGGGTGAGCAGTTCTTC. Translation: CASSYTWGGEQFF.

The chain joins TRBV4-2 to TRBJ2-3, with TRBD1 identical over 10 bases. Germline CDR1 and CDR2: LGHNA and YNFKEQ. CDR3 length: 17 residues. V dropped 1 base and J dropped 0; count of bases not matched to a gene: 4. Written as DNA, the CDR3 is TGTGCCAGCAGCCAAGCTGAGGGACAGGGGAGCACAGATACGCAGTATTTT. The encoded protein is CASSQAEGQGSTDTQYF.

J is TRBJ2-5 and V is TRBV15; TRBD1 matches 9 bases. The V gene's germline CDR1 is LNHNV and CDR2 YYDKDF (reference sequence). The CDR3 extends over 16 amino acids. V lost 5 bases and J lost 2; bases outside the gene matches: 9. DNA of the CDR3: TGTGCCACCAGCGAAGGGACAGGGCGCGAACAAGAGACCCAGTACTTC. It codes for CATSEGTGREQETQYF. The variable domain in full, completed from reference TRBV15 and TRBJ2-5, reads DAMVIQNPRYQVTQFGKPVTLSCSQTLNHNVMYWYQQKSSQAPKLLFHYYDKDFNNEADTPDNFQSRRPNTSFCFLDIRSPGLGDTAMYLCATSEGTGREQETQYFGPGTRLLVL.

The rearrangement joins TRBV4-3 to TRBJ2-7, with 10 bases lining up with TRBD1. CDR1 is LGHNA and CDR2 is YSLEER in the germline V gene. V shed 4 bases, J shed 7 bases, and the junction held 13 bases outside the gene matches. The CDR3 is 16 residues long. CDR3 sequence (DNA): TGCGCCAGCAGCCGGGGGACAGGGGCCTTCCCGGGGGAGCAGTACTTC. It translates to CASSRGTGAFPGEQYF.

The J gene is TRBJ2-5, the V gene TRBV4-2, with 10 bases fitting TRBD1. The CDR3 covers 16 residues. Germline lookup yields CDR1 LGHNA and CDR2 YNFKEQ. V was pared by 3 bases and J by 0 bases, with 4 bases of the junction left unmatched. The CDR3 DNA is TGTGCCAGCAGCCATCAGGGACAGGGGTACCAAGAGACCCAGTACTTC. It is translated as CASSHQGQGYQETQYF.

CDR3 DNA sequence: TGTGCCAGCTCTGAGGGCGGAGGGAATGAAAAACTGTTTTTT. This codes for CASSEGGGNEKLFF. The chain couples TRBV18 to TRBJ1-4; D unclear. Trimming stripped 6 bases from V and 5 bases from J, with 13 bases between. The germline V gene encodes CDR1 KGHSH and CDR2 LQKENI. This CDR3 region has 14 residues.

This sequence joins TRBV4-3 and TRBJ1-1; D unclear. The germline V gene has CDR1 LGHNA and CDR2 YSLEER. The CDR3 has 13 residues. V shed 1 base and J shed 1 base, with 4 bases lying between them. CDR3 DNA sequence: TGCGCCAGCAGCCAAGTGCGGAACACTGAAGCTTTCTTT. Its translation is CASSQVRNTEAFF.

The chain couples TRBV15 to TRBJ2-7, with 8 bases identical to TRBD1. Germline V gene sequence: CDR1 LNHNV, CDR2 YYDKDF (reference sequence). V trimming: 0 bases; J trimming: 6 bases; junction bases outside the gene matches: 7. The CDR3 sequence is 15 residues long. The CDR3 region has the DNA TGTGCCACCAGCAGAGATGGGACAGGCACATTCGAGCAGTACTTC. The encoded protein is CATSRDGTGTFEQYF.

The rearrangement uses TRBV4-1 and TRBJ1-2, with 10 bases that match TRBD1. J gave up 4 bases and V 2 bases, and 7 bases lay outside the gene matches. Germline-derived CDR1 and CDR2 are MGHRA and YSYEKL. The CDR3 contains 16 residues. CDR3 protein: CASSQSQGQGVYGYTF. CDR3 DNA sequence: TGCGCCAGCAGCCAATCTCAAGGACAGGGGGTCTATGGCTACACCTTC.

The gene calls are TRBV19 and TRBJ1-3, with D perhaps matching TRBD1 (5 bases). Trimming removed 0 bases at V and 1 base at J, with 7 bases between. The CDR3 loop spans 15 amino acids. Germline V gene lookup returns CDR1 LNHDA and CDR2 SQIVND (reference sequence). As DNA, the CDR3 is TGTGCCAGTAGTATAGACAGGGCGTCTGGAAACACCATATATTTT. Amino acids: CASSIDRASGNTIYF.

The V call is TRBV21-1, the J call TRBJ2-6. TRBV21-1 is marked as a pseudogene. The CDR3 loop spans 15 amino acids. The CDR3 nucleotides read TGTGCCAGCGAGGTGAGGGGAGCTGGGGCCAACGTCCTGACTTTC. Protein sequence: CASEVRGAGANVLTF.

The chain's CDR3 is CASSPSLGIRDTQYF. The DNA for the CDR3 is TGTGCCAGCTCACCGTCATTGGGTATTAGGGATACGCAGTATTTT. The gene calls are TRBV18 and TRBJ2-3; no definite D call. Between the trimmed V and J ends, which lost 3 bases and 6 bases, there was a span of 16 bases. Germline V lookup: CDR1 KGHSH, CDR2 LQKENI. This CDR3 contains 15 residues.

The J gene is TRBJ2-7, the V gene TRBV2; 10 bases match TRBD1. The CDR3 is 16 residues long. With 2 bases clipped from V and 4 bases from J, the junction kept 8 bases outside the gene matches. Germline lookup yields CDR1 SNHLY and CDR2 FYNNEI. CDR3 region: CASSEPLGGQGYEQYF. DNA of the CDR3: TGTGCCAGCAGTGAACCTCTCGGGGGACAGGGGTACGAGCAGTACTTC. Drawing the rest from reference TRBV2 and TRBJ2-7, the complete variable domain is EPEVTQTPSHQVTQMGQEVILRCVPISNHLYFYWYRQILGQKVEFLVSFYNNEISEKSEIFDDQFSVERPDGSNFTLKIRSTKLEDSAMYFCASSEPLGGQGYEQYFGPGTRLTVT.

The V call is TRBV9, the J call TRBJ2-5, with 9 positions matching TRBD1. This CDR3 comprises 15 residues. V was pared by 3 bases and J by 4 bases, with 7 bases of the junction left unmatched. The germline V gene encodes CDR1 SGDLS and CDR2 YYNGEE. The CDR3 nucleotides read TGTGCCAGCAGCGCCCTGGACAGGGGATCAGAGACCCAGTACTTC. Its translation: CASSALDRGSETQYF.

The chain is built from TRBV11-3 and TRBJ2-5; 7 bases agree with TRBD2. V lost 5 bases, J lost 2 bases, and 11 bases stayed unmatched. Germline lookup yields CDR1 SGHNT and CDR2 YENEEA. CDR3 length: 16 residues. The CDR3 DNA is TGTGCCAGCAGCCTGCGCAGTGGGCGGGGGCAAGAGACCCAGTACTTC. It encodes CASSLRSGRGQETQYF.

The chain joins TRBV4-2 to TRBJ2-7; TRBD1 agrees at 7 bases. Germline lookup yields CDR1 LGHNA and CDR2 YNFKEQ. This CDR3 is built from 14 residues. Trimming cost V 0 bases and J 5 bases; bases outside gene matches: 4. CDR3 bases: TGTGCCAGCAGCCAAGAGGGACAGCGCGACGAGCAGTACTTC. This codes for CASSQEGQRDEQYF.

CDR3 sequence (DNA): TGTGCCAGCAGCTTACAGGGGGCGGGTGGCGAGCAGTACTTC. Its translation is CASSLQGAGGEQYF. The rearrangement uses TRBV7-3 and TRBJ2-5; TRBD1 matches 8 bases. The J call may be in error: the DNA end matches TRBJ2-7 better. CDR1 and CDR2 from the germline V gene are SGHTA and FQGTGA. The CDR3 is 14 residues long.

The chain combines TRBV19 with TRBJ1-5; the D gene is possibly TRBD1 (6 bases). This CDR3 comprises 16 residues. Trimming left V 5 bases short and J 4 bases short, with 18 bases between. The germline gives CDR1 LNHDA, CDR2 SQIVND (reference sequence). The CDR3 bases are TGTGCCAGTAGTGAGACAGGACCTTTATCTAATCAGCCCCAGCATTTT. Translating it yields CASSETGPLSNQPQHF.

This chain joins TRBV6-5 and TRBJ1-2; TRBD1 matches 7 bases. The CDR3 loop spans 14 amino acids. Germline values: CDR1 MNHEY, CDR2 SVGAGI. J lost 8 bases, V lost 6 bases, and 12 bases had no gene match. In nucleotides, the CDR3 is TGTGCCAGCAGCCTTTCTATGACAGGGTCGGGCTACACCTTC. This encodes CASSLSMTGSGYTF.

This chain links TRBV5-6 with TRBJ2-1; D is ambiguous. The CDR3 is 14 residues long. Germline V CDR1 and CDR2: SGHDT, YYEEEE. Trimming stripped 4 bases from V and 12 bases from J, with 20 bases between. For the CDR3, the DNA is TGTGCCAGCAGCCGTAGGCTTTTAGCTGAAGCGCAGTTCTTC. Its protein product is CASSRRLLAEAQFF.